This T cell receptor beta chain emerged from a study of blood T cell repertoires in COVID-19. Study context: Italy, Spain and the United States were the sources of the convalescent and acute COVID-19 samples. From T cells, B-cell-depleted T cells, or PBMCs came the material, which was cDNA or gDNA.

With 9 bases clipped from V and 2 bases from J, the junction kept 4 bases outside the gene matches. CDR1 and CDR2 (germline): LNHDA, SQIVND (reference sequence). The CDR3 extends over 14 amino acids. Assay used: immunoSEQ multiplex PCR; TCRdb lists only in-frame clones, some missing. The table records 20,000 to 30,000 clones, 90% to 95% of them present only once. The chain has TRBV19 and TRBJ2-6; 7 bases agree with TRBD1. The receptor comes from a man between 65 and 85 years old with active COVID-19. The sequenced sample was peripheral blood. The CDR3 loop reads CASLDRAGANVLTF. The CDR3 DNA follows: TGTGCCAGCCTCGACAGGGCTGGGGCCAACGTCCTGACTTTC.